The clone carrying this TCR beta chain came up many times. This record belongs to a study of T cells in localized non-small cell lung cancer. TCRdb's table, derived via immunoSEQ multiplex PCR, lists solely in-frame clones and lacks some. The data contain tens of thousands of clones, 84% of them singletons. The CDR3 length is 12 residues. Germline lookup yields CDR1 SGHDT and CDR2 YYEEEE. Trimming removed 2 bases from V and 11 bases from J; junction bases left unmatched: 5. This clonotype originated in a female donor older than 55 with stage I lung adenocarcinoma. This chain connects TRBV5-6 to TRBJ1-1; 8 nucleotides align to TRBD1. This material consisted of peripheral blood, taken before any cancer treatment. The CDR3: CASSFRDRIAFF. The DNA of the CDR3 is TGTGCCAGCAGCTTCCGGGACAGGATTGCTTTCTTT.